This T cell receptor (beta chain) was captured by sequencing in a study of T cell clones after liver transplantation. About the study: Liver transplant recipients had immunosuppression withdrawal attempted within 2 years.

Germline V gene sequence: CDR1 LGHNA, CDR2 YNFKEQ. The V gene lost 4 bases and the J gene lost 2 bases, with 11 bases spanning the gap. The CDR3 length is 15 residues. Method: immunoSEQ multiplex PCR; TCRdb's copy keeps in-frame clones and lacks some. The sample contains approximately 72,000 clones, roughly 90% of which appear only once. Unstimulated PBMCs were sorted into CD3+CD4+ and CD3+CD8+ populations. The rearrangement uses TRBV4-2 and TRBJ2-2, with D perhaps TRBD2 (6 bases). The starting material was CD4+ T cells from blood, obtained before liver transplant. The clonotype was recovered from a human donor who received a liver transplant. The CDR3 here is CASSPPGRNTGELFF. The DNA for the CDR3 is TGTGCCAGCAGCCCACCCGGGAGAAACACCGGGGAGCTGTTTTTT.